This T cell receptor (beta chain) was profiled in a study of cytotoxic CD8 clonotypes in ibrutinib-treated CLL. Trimming took 7 bases from V and 4 from J, leaving 7 bases between them. Germline-derived CDR1 and CDR2 are SNHLY and FYNNEI. This CDR3 spans 11 amino acids. Sequenced by immunoSEQ multiplex PCR; TCRdb stores in-frame clones only, minus some. The sample has 160,000 or so clones, approximately 80% seen once. Sequenced material: PBMCs, taken after 24 months of ibrutinib treatment. The rearrangement uses TRBV2 and TRBJ1-1; D not resolved. This TCR was sampled from a human donor with chronic lymphocytic leukemia. CDR3 region: CASIRVTEAFF. The CDR3 DNA reads TGTGCCAGCATAAGGGTCACTGAAGCTTTCTTT.